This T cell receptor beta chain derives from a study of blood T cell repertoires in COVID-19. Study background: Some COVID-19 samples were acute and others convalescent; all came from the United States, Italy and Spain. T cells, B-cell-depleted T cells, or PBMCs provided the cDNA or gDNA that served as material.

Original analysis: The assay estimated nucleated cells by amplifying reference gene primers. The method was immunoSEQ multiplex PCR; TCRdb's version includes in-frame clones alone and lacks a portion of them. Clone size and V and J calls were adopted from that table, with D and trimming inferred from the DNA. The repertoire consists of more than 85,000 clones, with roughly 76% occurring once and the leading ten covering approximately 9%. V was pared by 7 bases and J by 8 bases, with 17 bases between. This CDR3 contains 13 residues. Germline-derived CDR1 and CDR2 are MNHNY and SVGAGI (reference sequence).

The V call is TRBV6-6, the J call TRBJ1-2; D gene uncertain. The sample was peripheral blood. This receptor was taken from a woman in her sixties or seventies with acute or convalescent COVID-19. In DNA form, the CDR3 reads TGTGCCAGCACCCTAGAGAGGGAGAGGGGCTACACCTTC. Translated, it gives CASTLERERGYTF.